The rows below give T cell receptor beta chains drawn from one sample of a study of cytomegalovirus exposure and HLA in healthy donors. Profiled with immunoSEQ multiplex PCR; TCRdb holds only in-frame clones, not every one. The profile covers about 360,000 clones, with roughly 90% appearing a single time and 0.8% to 0.85% taken by the ten largest. The specimen was PBMCs. The receptors originated from a woman aged 18-35 years in good health and CMV-seronegative. Both conserved end residues are part of each CDR3. D genes are given only for firm matches. Only part of the rows carry a size: once, few, many, or a class if the clone is expanded.

CDR3 DNA: TGCGCCAGCAGCCAAGATGAAGGGGGGGCCTCTGGGGCCAACGTCCTGACTTTC
CDR3 protein: CASSQDEGGASGANVLTF
V gene: TRBV4-1
D gene: .
J gene: TRBJ2-6
clone size: once

CDR3 DNA: TGTGCCAGCAGTTTCTCGTTCAGCGGGAGAGTCCACGAGCAGTACTTC
CDR3 protein: CASSFSFSGRVHEQYF
V gene: TRBV27
D gene: TRBD2
J gene: TRBJ2-7
clone size: .

CDR3 DNA: TGTGCCAGCAGCTTGTTCGCGGGACTCTCCTACAATGAGCAGTTCTTC
CDR3 protein: CASSLFAGLSYNEQFF
V gene: TRBV5-6
D gene: .
J gene: TRBJ2-1
clone size: .

CDR3 DNA: TGCGCCAGCAGCCTAACGGAGGCAACGGTGAATGAGCAGTTCTTC
CDR3 protein: CASSLTEATVNEQFF
V gene: TRBV4-1
D gene: .
J gene: TRBJ2-1
clone size: .

CDR3 DNA: TGTGCCAGCAGCTCCGAGTTAACGGGGGGCGAGCAGTACTTC
CDR3 protein: CASSSELTGGEQYF
V gene: TRBV13
D gene: TRBD2
J gene: TRBJ2-7
clone size: .

CDR3 DNA: TGTGCCAGCAGGGACATCACTGGAAACACCATATATTTT
CDR3 protein: CASRDITGNTIYF
V gene: TRBV2
D gene: .
J gene: TRBJ1-3
clone size: .

CDR3 DNA: TGTGCCAGCAGTGGCGGTCGGAATCAGCCCCAGCATTTT
CDR3 protein: CASSGGRNQPQHF
V gene: TRBV6-5
D gene: .
J gene: TRBJ1-5
clone size: .

CDR3 DNA: TGTGCCAGCAGCTTGCAACAGGGTCAGGGTCAGCCCCAGCATTTT
CDR3 protein: CASSLQQGQGQPQHF
V gene: TRBV5-6
D gene: .
J gene: TRBJ1-5
clone size: .

CDR3 DNA: TGTGCCAGCAGCTTAAGTGGTCAGGGCAGTGGCTACACCTTC
CDR3 protein: CASSLSGQGSGYTF
V gene: TRBV7-2
D gene: .
J gene: TRBJ1-2
clone size: few

CDR3 DNA: TGTGCCAGATATGGGTCCTTTTGGAGGAATCAGCCCCAGCATTTT
CDR3 protein: CARYGSFWRNQPQHF
V gene: TRBV19
D gene: .
J gene: TRBJ1-5
clone size: .

CDR3 DNA: TGTGCCAGCGGTAGCGGGGGGAGGACCGGGGAGCTGTTTTTT
CDR3 protein: CASGSGGRTGELFF
V gene: TRBV27
D gene: TRBD2
J gene: TRBJ2-2
clone size: .

CDR3 DNA: TGTGCCACCAGCTACTCGAAAGGGACAGGGAGCTCCTATAATTCACCCCTCCACTTT
CDR3 protein: CATSYSKGTGSSYNSPLHF
V gene: TRBV15
D gene: TRBD1
J gene: TRBJ1-6
clone size: .

CDR3 DNA: TGTGCCTGGAGTGGCGGACACAACACAGATACGCAGTATTTT
CDR3 protein: CAWSGGHNTDTQYF
V gene: TRBV30
D gene: .
J gene: TRBJ2-3
clone size: .

CDR3 DNA: TGTGCCAGCTCACAGGGGCTAGGAAGGGAAGATACGCAGTATTTT
CDR3 protein: CASSQGLGREDTQYF
V gene: TRBV7-2
D gene: TRBD1
J gene: TRBJ2-3
clone size: once

CDR3 DNA: TGCGCCAGCAGCTCGGGACAGCCCTACGAGCAGTACTTC
CDR3 protein: CASSSGQPYEQYF
V gene: TRBV5-1
D gene: TRBD1
J gene: TRBJ2-7
clone size: .

CDR3 DNA: TGTGCCAGCAGCTTAGGCCGTAGGACAAACTACGAGCAGTACTTC
CDR3 protein: CASSLGRRTNYEQYF
V gene: TRBV13
D gene: .
J gene: TRBJ2-7
clone size: .

CDR3 DNA: TGTGCCAGCAGCGTAGTATGGAACACTGAAGCTTTCTTT
CDR3 protein: CASSVVWNTEAFF
V gene: TRBV9
D gene: .
J gene: TRBJ1-1
clone size: .